The 29 T cell receptor beta chains listed next were all sequenced from one sample in a study of radiotherapy plus CTLA-4 blockade in lung cancer. Data came from immunoSEQ multiplex PCR; TCRdb stores just in-frame clones and leaves some out. The sample consists of about 98,000 clones, around 83% of them appearing once. The sample consisted of peripheral blood, taken from a patient treated with radiotherapy plus ipilimumab. These TCRs come from a human donor with non-small cell lung cancer who had a partial response to radiotherapy plus ipilimumab.

J is TRBJ2-3 and V is TRBV5-1; TRBD2 matches 12 bases. Unmatched junction bases numbered 9, after V lost 1 base and J lost 6 bases. The CDR3 runs to 17 residues. Germline V CDR1 and CDR2: SGHRS, YFSETQ. CDR3 DNA sequence: TGCGCCAGCAGCTTGTCCGGACTAGCGGGAAATCCCGATACGCAGTATTTT. Residues: CASSLSGLAGNPDTQYF.

CDR3 sequence reads: CASSRSGPSTDTQYF. The CDR3 DNA reads TGTGCCAGTAGTAGGAGCGGGCCTAGCACAGATACGCAGTATTTT. The chain uses TRBV19 and TRBJ2-3; D is possibly TRBD2 (6 bases). Germline-derived CDR1 and CDR2 are LNHDA and SQIVND (reference sequence). The CDR3 is made up of 15 amino acids. Trimming took 4 bases from V and 0 from J, leaving 11 bases between them.

This sequence joins TRBV7-9 and TRBJ2-7; 11 positions agree with TRBD2. The CDR3 sequence is 14 residues long. The germline V gene encodes CDR1 SEHNR and CDR2 FQNEAQ (reference sequence). V lost 5 bases and J lost 3; bases outside the gene matches: 3. CDR3 bases: TGTGCCAGCAGCCGTAGCGGGAGGGTCTACGAGCAGTACTTC. This sequence encodes CASSRSGRVYEQYF.

By sample fraction, this clone is medium-sized. J is TRBJ2-7 and V is TRBV7-9; a possible D gene is TRBD2 (5 bases). This CDR3 spans 12 amino acids. V gave up 5 bases and J gave up 5 bases, with 10 bases separating them. CDR1 SEHNR and CDR2 FQNEAQ come from the germline V gene (reference sequence). CDR3 nucleotides: TGTGCCAGCAGCCTGGACGGGGACGAGCAGTACTTC. Its translation: CASSLDGDEQYF.

V is TRBV27 and J is TRBJ2-3, with TRBD2 matching over 8 bases. The CDR3 length is 19 residues. The germline gives CDR1 MNHEY, CDR2 SMNVEV (reference sequence). V lost 0 bases, J lost 1 base, and 12 bases stayed unmatched. Here the CDR3 reads CASSLSRRLAPGGTDTQYF. CDR3 bases: TGTGCCAGCAGTTTATCCCGCCGACTAGCGCCAGGTGGCACAGATACGCAGTATTTT.

This sequence joins TRBV4-2 and TRBJ2-7; D might be TRBD2 (5 bases). This CDR3 has 16 residues. Trimming cost V 3 bases and J 0 bases, with 15 bases left between them. CDR1 and CDR2 (germline): LGHNA, YNFKEQ. DNA of the CDR3: TGTGCCAGCAGCCATGCGGGTAGCGAGAGCTCCTACGAGCAGTACTTC. This encodes CASSHAGSESSYEQYF.

This clone was observed a handful of times. Other DNA sequences in this specimen translate into the identical CDR3. The chain couples TRBV7-3 to TRBJ2-3, with a tentative D call TRBD1 (6 bases). This CDR3 comprises 14 residues. The germline gives CDR1 SGHTA, CDR2 FQGTGA. V was trimmed by 5 bases and J by 2 bases, leaving 11 bases between them. CDR3 sequence: CASSLRGLTDTQYF. CDR3 nucleotide sequence: TGTGCCAGCAGCCTCAGGGGCCTCACAGATACGCAGTATTTT.

This clone occurred a few times. This chain connects TRBV4-1 to TRBJ1-5; D uncertain. Per germline, CDR1 MGHRA and CDR2 YSYEKL. V was cut by 0 bases and J by 10 bases, with 10 bases left in between. The CDR3 runs to 13 residues. CDR3 amino acids: CASSQDTLTPQHF. In DNA, the CDR3 is TGCGCCAGCAGCCAAGATACCCTAACCCCCCAGCATTTT.

V gene TRBV9 combines with J gene TRBJ2-3; D perhaps matches TRBD1 (5 bases). V was clipped by 0 bases and J by 2 bases, with 10 bases between them. Germline CDR1 is SGDLS and CDR2 is YYNGEE. The CDR3 is 15 residues long. This chain's CDR3 is CASSVAGFDTDTQYF. As DNA, the CDR3 is TGTGCCAGCAGCGTAGCAGGGTTTGACACAGATACGCAGTATTTT.

This sequence joins TRBV29-1 and TRBJ1-2; 10 bases are shared with TRBD1. The J segment lost 4 bases and the V segment lost 4 bases, leaving 12 bases of the junction unmatched. The CDR3 extends over 16 amino acids. The V gene's germline CDR1 is SQVTM and CDR2 ANQGSEA. The CDR3 nucleotides are TGCAGCGTTGGGGGACCTCCGGGACAGGGGACCTATGGCTACACCTTC. It codes for CSVGGPPGQGTYGYTF.

This chain connects TRBV7-8 to TRBJ2-7; D perhaps matches TRBD2 (5 bases). CDR3 length: 13 residues. The V gene's germline CDR1 is SGHVS and CDR2 FQNEAQ. Trimming removed 1 base from V and 7 bases from J, with 11 bases in between. The CDR3 region has the DNA TGTGCCAGCAGCTTAGGACTAACTACGGAGCAGTACTTC. Translated, it gives CASSLGLTTEQYF.

This rearrangement joins TRBV6-1 to TRBJ1-2; D call uncertain. V lost 5 bases and J 3 bases, leaving 16 bases between the germline ends. The CDR3 loop spans 15 amino acids. The germline V gene encodes CDR1 MNHNS and CDR2 SASEGT. The CDR3 here is CASSSKGGLYYGYTF. CDR3 sequence (DNA): TGTGCCAGCAGTTCTAAGGGCGGGCTTTACTATGGCTACACCTTC.

The chain has TRBV4-1 and TRBJ1-2; D not certain. The CDR3 spans 14 residues. Trimming removed 4 bases at V and 5 bases at J, with 14 bases between. Germline-derived CDR1 and CDR2 are MGHRA and YSYEKL. DNA for the CDR3: TGCGCCAGCAGCCCGGCTGCGGTAGATTATGGCTACACCTTC. Amino acid sequence: CASSPAAVDYGYTF.

J is TRBJ1-5 and V is TRBV7-8, with 7 bases matching TRBD1. This CDR3 is 19 amino acids long. V shed 0 bases and J 1 base; nucleotides not matched to a gene: 12. Germline values: CDR1 SGHVS, CDR2 FQNEAQ. The CDR3 loop is CASSLAPRTGGRSNQPQHF. DNA for the CDR3: TGTGCCAGCAGCTTAGCGCCTAGGACAGGAGGTAGAAGCAATCAGCCCCAGCATTTT. Full variable domain (remainder filled in from reference TRBV7-8 and TRBJ1-5): GAGVSQSPRYKVAKRGQDVALRCDPISGHVSLFWYQQALGQGPEFLTYFQNEAQLDKSGLPSDRFFAERPEGSVSTLKIQRTQQEDSAVYLCASSLAPRTGGRSNQPQHFGDGTRLSIL.

This chain links TRBV6-6 with TRBJ1-5; 9 nucleotides line up with TRBD1. Germline V gene data show CDR1 as MNHNY and CDR2 as SVGAGI (reference sequence). After removal of 6 bases from V and 6 bases from J, the junction contained 12 bases not matched to a gene. The CDR3 loop spans 16 amino acids. The CDR3 is CASSSNNRGLAQPQHF. CDR3 coding DNA: TGTGCCAGCAGCAGCAACAACAGGGGGCTGGCTCAGCCCCAGCATTTT.

This chain links TRBV19 with TRBJ1-5; 8 bases are shared with TRBD1. CDR1 LNHDA and CDR2 SQIVND come from the germline V gene (reference sequence). After removal of 4 bases from V and 7 bases from J, the junction contained 9 bases not matched to a gene. This CDR3 spans 15 amino acids. CDR3 in amino acids: CASSTRTGQGQPQHF. The CDR3 DNA is TGTGCCAGTAGTACCCGGACAGGGCAAGGACAGCCCCAGCATTTT.

This chain connects TRBV27 to TRBJ2-7, with 9 bases fitting TRBD1. Trimming cost V 7 bases and J 3 bases; bases outside gene matches: 4. Germline V gene sequence: CDR1 MNHEY, CDR2 SMNVEV (reference sequence). The CDR3 sequence is 13 residues long. CDR3 amino acids: CASIGTGIYEQYF. The CDR3, as DNA: TGTGCCAGCATAGGGACAGGGATCTACGAGCAGTACTTC.

The sample holds a few counts of this clone. The chain employs TRBV28 and TRBJ2-7, with D tentatively TRBD2 (5 bases). Per germline, CDR1 MDHEN and CDR2 SYDVKM. The V end lost 5 bases, the J end lost 3 bases, and 17 bases lay between the germline ends. CDR3 length equals 15 residues. CDR3: CASSPPGQSGYEQYF. Here the CDR3 DNA reads TGTGCCAGCAGTCCCCCCGGCCAAAGCGGCTACGAGCAGTACTTC.

This rearrangement joins TRBV30 to TRBJ2-1; 7 nucleotides agree with TRBD2. CDR1 is GTSNPN and CDR2 is SVGIG in the germline V gene (reference sequence). V shed 2 bases and J 6 bases; nucleotides not matched to a gene: 4. The CDR3 is 13 amino acids. The CDR3 coding sequence is TGTGCCTGGAGTCGGACTAGAGGCAATGAGCAGTTCTTC. This encodes CAWSRTRGNEQFF.

In its sample, this clone was seen once. The V call is TRBV9, the J call TRBJ2-1, with D possibly being TRBD2 (5 bases). Trimming removed 0 bases from V and 1 base from J, with 14 bases in between. There are 17 residues in the CDR3. Germline CDR1 and CDR2: SGDLS and YYNGEE. CDR3 sequence: CASSVEGESFSYNEQFF. The CDR3 DNA reads as TGTGCCAGCAGCGTAGAGGGAGAGTCTTTTTCCTACAATGAGCAGTTCTTC. Full variable domain (remainder filled in from reference TRBV9 and TRBJ2-1): DSGVTQTPKHLITATGQRVTLRCSPRSGDLSVYWYQQSLDQGLQFLIQYYNGEERAKGNILERFSAQQFPDLHSELNLSSLELGDSALYFCASSVEGESFSYNEQFFGPGTRLTVL.

This chain links TRBV7-9 with TRBJ1-2, with a tentative D call TRBD1 (6 bases). The CDR3 consists of 15 residues. The germline V and J ends were trimmed by 0 bases and 2 bases, with 10 bases remaining between them. Germline V gene sequence: CDR1 SEHNR, CDR2 FQNEAQ (reference sequence). CDR3 residues: CASSLAQGGNYGYTF. As DNA, the CDR3 is TGTGCCAGCAGCTTAGCACAGGGTGGGAACTATGGCTACACCTTC.

This clone was counted once. V usage is TRBV10-2 and J usage is TRBJ2-2; the D gene is possibly TRBD1 (5 bases). V was shortened by 9 bases and J by 0 bases, with 11 bases between the two germline ends. The CDR3 spans 14 residues. Looked up from germline, CDR1 is WSHSY and CDR2 is SAAADI. CDR3 nucleotide sequence: TGCGCCAGTCGGTGGGGCTCGAACACCGGGGAGCTGTTTTTT. Translating gives CASRWGSNTGELFF.

The chain has TRBV4-2 and TRBJ2-6; D uncertain. CDR1 LGHNA and CDR2 YNFKEQ come from the germline V gene. The CDR3 covers 16 residues. The germline V and J ends were trimmed by 4 bases and 4 bases, with 14 bases remaining between them. CDR3 loop: CASSPRLGQGANVLTF. The CDR3 coding sequence is TGTGCCAGCAGCCCAAGACTGGGTCAAGGGGCCAACGTCCTGACTTTC.

Only a few counts were recorded for this clone. The rearrangement links TRBV5-6 to TRBJ2-2, with 8 bases fitting TRBD1. The CDR3 is made up of 15 amino acids. Germline V lookup: CDR1 SGHDT, CDR2 YYEEEE. V was pared by 5 bases and J by 3 bases, with 6 bases of the junction left unmatched. CDR3 protein: CASSIGQGYTGELFF. The CDR3 DNA follows: TGTGCCAGCAGTATTGGACAGGGATACACCGGGGAGCTGTTTTTT.

This clone was detected a few times. The chain carries TRBV29-1 and TRBJ1-2; TRBD1 is a possible D gene (6 bases). CDR3 length equals 13 residues. V gave up 0 bases and J gave up 4 bases, with 9 bases separating them. Germline-derived CDR1 and CDR2 are SQVTM and ANQGSEA. The CDR3 coding sequence is TGCAGCGTTGAAGACCCAGGGGTCTATGGCTACACCTTC. It codes for CSVEDPGVYGYTF.

This CDR3 reads CASSFGGAIGQETQYF. Here the CDR3 DNA reads TGTGCCAGCAGTTTTGGGGGGGCGATAGGTCAAGAGACCCAGTACTTC. The V gene is TRBV28, the J gene TRBJ2-5; the D gene is possibly TRBD2 (7 bases). V lost 3 bases to trimming and J lost 2 bases, with 16 bases between them. The germline gives CDR1 MDHEN, CDR2 SYDVKM. CDR3 length: 16 residues.

This clone appeared a single time. The junction departs from the called germline gene at one end, perhaps through a read error. The chain couples TRBV5-1 to TRBJ1-2; D is perhaps TRBD1 (5 bases). Germline V gives CDR1 SGHRS, CDR2 YFSETQ. CDR3 length equals 14 residues. In DNA form, the CDR3 reads TGCGCCAGCAGCCCGGGGGTCGGATCTTATGGCTATACCTTC. Encoded protein: CASSPGVGSYGYTF.

The chain joins TRBV7-9 to TRBJ2-5; 8 nucleotides agree with TRBD1. Germline loops: CDR1 SEHNR, CDR2 FQNEAQ (reference sequence). Unmatched junction bases numbered 8, after V lost 4 bases and J lost 4 bases. The CDR3 has 15 amino acids. The CDR3 spells CASSSPETGVETQYF. The CDR3 coding sequence is TGTGCCAGCAGCTCCCCCGAGACAGGGGTAGAGACCCAGTACTTC.

This chain links TRBV4-1 with TRBJ2-7; 8 bases fit TRBD2. The CDR3 length is 18 residues. CDR1 and CDR2 from the germline V gene are MGHRA and YSYEKL. Unmatched junction bases numbered 19, after V lost 4 bases and J lost 5 bases. The CDR3 loop is CASSPKSTGTRRSHEQYF. The CDR3 region has the DNA TGCGCCAGCAGCCCTAAATCCACCGGGACTAGAAGGTCTCACGAGCAGTACTTC.